This T cell receptor beta chain was captured by sequencing in a study of monozygotic twins with cystic fibrosis. The CDR3 extends over 16 amino acids. The V end lost 2 bases, the J end lost 9 bases, and 23 bases lay between the germline ends. Germline CDR1 is PRHDT and CDR2 is FYEKMQ (reference sequence). Assay: immunoSEQ multiplex PCR; the TCRdb copy retains only in-frame clones and omits some. The data show approximately 33,000 clones, with 84% seen just once and roughly 1.7% held by the top ten. The sequence was collected from a girl aged 2 to 9 with cystic fibrosis. Sequenced material: blood. The V gene is TRBV13, the J gene TRBJ2-7; maybe TRBD2 (6 bases). CDR3 protein: CASSLKWRETESGQYF. In DNA, the CDR3 is TGTGCCAGCAGCTTAAAGTGGCGGGAAACCGAGTCCGGGCAGTACTTC.